This TCR beta chain was identified during a study of blood T cell repertoires in COVID-19. Study context: The United States, Italy and Spain were the sources of the acute and convalescent COVID-19 samples. T cells, B-cell-depleted T cells, or PBMCs provided the cDNA or gDNA that served as material.

Authors' processing steps: Estimated nucleated cell counts came from reference gene primer amplification. Profiling relied on immunoSEQ multiplex PCR, and the TCRdb table lists in-frame clones only, not all of them. The DNA was the basis for D and trimming; V, J and clone size are from that table. This sample has under 300,000 clones, with 65% to 90% found just once. This clone came up once. Germline CDR1 is MDHEN and CDR2 is SYDVKM. V was trimmed by 3 bases and J by 5 bases, leaving 8 bases between them. The CDR3 spans 12 residues. V gene TRBV28 combines with J gene TRBJ2-7; D perhaps matches TRBD2 (5 bases). The specimen was peripheral blood. The sequence came from a woman at least 80 years old with active or convalescent COVID-19. CDR3 coding DNA: TGTGCCAGCAGTTTGCCTAGCAACGAGCAGTACTTC. It translates to CASSLPSNEQYF.